These T cell receptor beta chains were read from a single sample in a study of CD8+CD57+ T cells in acquired aplastic anemia. TCRdb re-called the reads with MiXCR, one entry per CDR3 protein. The table shows 150,000 to 170,000 distinct CDR3 sequences, with 52% occurring only once. Sequencing was carried out using sorted CD4+, CD8+, or CD8+CD57+ T cells (not recorded which) from PBMCs. These receptors came from a human donor with aplastic anemia. The CDR3 runs from the conserved cysteine through the conserved F or W. D genes are given only for firm matches. Rows give clone size only sometimes, using once, few, many, or a class for an expanded clone.

d_gene: NA
j_gene: TRBJ2-7
abundance: once
v_gene: TRBV6-1
CDR3nt: TGTGCCAGCAGTCAGGGTGTGACAGCCTACGAGCAGTACTTC
CDR3aa: CASSQGVTAYEQYF

d_gene: NA
j_gene: TRBJ1-1
abundance: NA
v_gene: TRBV29-1
CDR3nt: TGCAGCGTTACCCACCCGGACAGGAACACTGAAGCTTTCTTT
CDR3aa: CSVTHPDRNTEAFF

d_gene: NA
j_gene: TRBJ2-2
abundance: NA
v_gene: TRBV6-4
CDR3nt: TGTGCCAGCAGCGGACTCGAGACCGGGGAGCTGTTTTTT
CDR3aa: CASSGLETGELFF

d_gene: TRBD2
j_gene: TRBJ2-7
abundance: NA
v_gene: TRBV7-7
CDR3nt: TGTGCCAGCAGCTTAAGCGGGGGAAACGAGCAGTACTTC
CDR3aa: CASSLSGGNEQYF

d_gene: NA
j_gene: TRBJ1-3
abundance: many
v_gene: TRBV6-1
CDR3nt: TGTGCCAGCACGTCAAGCTTGTCTGGAAACACCATATATTTT
CDR3aa: CASTSSLSGNTIYF

d_gene: TRBD1
j_gene: TRBJ1-2
abundance: NA
v_gene: TRBV11-1
CDR3nt: TGTGCCAGCAGCTTAGCCAGACAGGGTAACAACTATGGCTACACCTTC
CDR3aa: CASSLARQGNNYGYTF

d_gene: NA
j_gene: TRBJ2-3
abundance: many
v_gene: TRBV6-1
CDR3nt: TGTGCCAGCAGTGAAGAGAGGGCAGTCACAGATACGCAGTATTTT
CDR3aa: CASSEERAVTDTQYF

d_gene: NA
j_gene: TRBJ2-1
abundance: NA
v_gene: TRBV24-1
CDR3nt: TGTGCCACCAGTGATCGGGTACAGGGCTGGAATGAGCAGTTCTTC
CDR3aa: CATSDRVQGWNEQFF

d_gene: TRBD2
j_gene: TRBJ2-3
abundance: many
v_gene: TRBV4-3
CDR3nt: TGCGCCAGCAGCCAAGATAGGACTAGCGGGTTCTCCACAGATACGCAGTATTTT
CDR3aa: CASSQDRTSGFSTDTQYF

d_gene: NA
j_gene: TRBJ2-7
abundance: few
v_gene: TRBV10-2
CDR3nt: TGCGCCAGCAGTGTTGGGGGAGCCGAGCAGTACTTC
CDR3aa: CASSVGGAEQYF